The present T cell receptor (beta chain) was sequenced within a study of T cell responses to AZD1222 COVID-19 vaccine (dated by TCRdb to about 2021). The study in broad terms: Because spike-specific TCR depth and breadth did not differ between the two schedules, AZD1222 recipients who got a second dose at roughly 4 weeks were pooled with those who got a second dose at roughly 12 weeks. TCR sequencing was performed for more than 230 trial participants, of whom about 210 were given two doses of AZD1222 and around 26 were given two doses of MenACWY control vaccine. Trial participants were enrolled into age subgroups of 18-55, 56-69 and 70-plus years, which contained approximately 150, 28 and 58 TCR-sequenced participants, respectively.

Results the study describes overall, beyond this receptor: Participants were mostly white British, with more females than males. The authors suggested clonal diversity may have been underestimated. Reportedly, close to half of the unique spike-specific TCRs recognized epitopes lying outside the regions that are mutated in the B.1.351 and B.1.1.7 variants. Because no day 14 peak-response samples were available, repertoires were characterized only after the peak T cell response. A significant rise in spike-specific TCR breadth and depth was observed after two AZD1222 doses relative to day 0 and relative to MenACWY recipients. Conclusions about previously exposed vaccinees were limited because only six AZD1222 recipients were SARS-CoV-2 seropositive at baseline. In the small 56-69-year group, the increase in depth fell short of significance, most likely because of low power. CD4 TCRs associated with the vaccine covered the entire spike protein, and the dominant responses were in regions 160-218 and 743-854.

The sample's time point, from its label and the paper: baseline before first vaccination. Vaccinee samples were obtained from the UK trials COV001 and COV002, which included a single-blind randomized controlled phase 2/3 trial of AZD1222 (ChAdOx1 nCoV-19) in healthy adults. Trial participant PBMC samples were collected at day 0 and day 28 after the second dose for TCRbeta chain sequencing. Concerning this clone itself: This receptor's antigen is unknown. Qualities for individual bases were not recorded, and no much larger clone is one base off. Distinct nucleotide sequences in the sample also encode this CDR3.

Trimming leaves V shorter by 5 bases and J shorter by 7 bases, with the junction holding 4 bases beyond the gene matches. CDR1 and CDR2 were assigned from the germline V gene (reference sequence) as LNHDA and SQIVND. Its CDR3 holds 15 amino acids, cysteine through phenylalanine. Only the CDR3 DNA stays, 45 bases, in frame from base 1. The CDR3 regions of human TCRbeta chains were subjected to immunosequencing. Turning to the authors' computational methods: TCRs in the repertoires were matched against a reference library of SARS-CoV-2-specific TCRs that had been generated with the MIRA antigen-specificity platform. Breadth meant the fraction of unique TCRs that were SARS-CoV-2-associated, whereas depth meant the fraction of total T cells that were SARS-CoV-2-associated. Using the MIRA data, each spike-specific TCR was mapped to the spike region that the TCR reacts to and placed in a CD4 or CD8 class. Log10-transformed breadth and depth values were compared by one-way ANOVA with Sidak's multiple comparisons tests. This immuneACCESS table, as held by TCRdb, lists in-frame sequences with V and J called but not all clones. Of the missing ones, under half trace to an unresolved V gene in checked studies; the others have no known cause. V, J and clone size were drawn from that table, and D and trimming were deduced from the DNA. For this sample there are roughly 170,000 clones; roughly 87% appear just once. The top ten hold approximately 2.5% of the sample.

The sequence was collected from an adult in good health. Sample: peripheral blood, taken on day 0 of AZD1222 vaccination. Recombination connected TRBV19 to TRBJ2-1; TRBD2 lines up with 14 middle nucleotides. The base sequence is TGTGCCAGTAGTCCTAGACTAGCGGGAGGGAATGAGCAGTTCTTC. Its protein is CASSPRLAGGNEQFF.